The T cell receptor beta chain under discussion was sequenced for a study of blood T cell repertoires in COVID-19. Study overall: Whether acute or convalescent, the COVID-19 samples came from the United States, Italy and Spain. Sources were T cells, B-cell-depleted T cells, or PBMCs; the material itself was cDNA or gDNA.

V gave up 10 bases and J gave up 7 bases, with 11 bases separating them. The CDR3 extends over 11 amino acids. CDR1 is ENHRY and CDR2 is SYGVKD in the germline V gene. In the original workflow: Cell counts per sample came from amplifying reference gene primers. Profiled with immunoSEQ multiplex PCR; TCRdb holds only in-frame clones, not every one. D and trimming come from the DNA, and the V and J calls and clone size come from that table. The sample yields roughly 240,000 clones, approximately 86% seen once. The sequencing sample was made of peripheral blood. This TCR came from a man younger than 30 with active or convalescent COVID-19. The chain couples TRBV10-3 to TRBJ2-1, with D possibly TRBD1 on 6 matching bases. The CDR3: CATRDTNEQFF. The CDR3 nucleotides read TGTGCCACCCGGGACACTAATGAGCAGTTCTTC.